This TCR beta chain originates from a study of blood T cell repertoires in COVID-19. TCRdb's table, derived via immunoSEQ multiplex PCR, lists solely in-frame clones and lacks some. The sample includes 35,000 to 50,000 clones, more than 80% seen only once; the top ten take roughly 4%. The CDR3 is 15 amino acids. Trimming removed 1 base at V and 1 base at J, with 5 bases between. The germline V gene encodes CDR1 SGHVS and CDR2 FQNEAQ. This clone was seen a single time. The sequencing input was peripheral blood. This sequence was found in a man aged 55 to 70 with acute or convalescent COVID-19. V is TRBV7-8 and J is TRBJ2-6; D is ambiguous. CDR3 bases: TGTGCCAGCAGCTTAGGAGTGTCTGGGGCCAACGTCCTGACTTTC. It codes for CASSLGVSGANVLTF.